The TCR beta chain under discussion was sequenced for a study of blood T cell repertoires in COVID-19. Study at large: Sites in the United States, Italy and Spain provided acute and convalescent COVID-19 samples. The cDNA or gDNA used as material had been derived from T cells, B-cell-depleted T cells, or PBMCs.

Clones were sequenced by immunoSEQ multiplex PCR, and TCRdb holds only the in-frame ones, with some missing. The profile shows around 230,000 clones, 86% of them singletons. In terms of age and location, participants ranged from roughly 18 to 89 years and lived in about 25 US areas. Assignments of participants to cohorts depended upon their own reported clinical history. This CDR3 comprises 15 residues. CDR1 is MNHNY and CDR2 is SVGAGI in the germline V gene (reference sequence). The J segment lost 6 bases and the V segment lost 4 bases, leaving 6 bases of the junction unmatched. V usage is TRBV6-6 and J usage is TRBJ1-6, with 7 bases matching TRBD1. The sample was PBMCs or T cells enriched from blood (not recorded which). The origin of this receptor is a woman between 35 and 50 years old with acute COVID-19. CDR3: CASSSQGQTNSPLHF. The CDR3 bases are TGTGCCAGCAGTTCCCAGGGACAGACTAATTCACCCCTCCACTTT.